The 9 T cell receptor beta chains in this list originate from one sample, sequenced in a study of graft-versus-host responses after intestinal transplantation. Libraries were prepared by immunoSEQ multiplex PCR; TCRdb keeps only in-frame clonotypes and omits some of them. Seen here are about 21,000 clones, 25% to 35% observed once, and the top ten hold 7% to 9.5%. Each mixed lymphocyte reaction held approximately 200,000 CFSE-labeled responders and approximately 200,000 irradiated violet-dye-labeled stimulators. The sequencing used alloreactive CD8+ T cells from a mixed lymphocyte reaction culture, collected before intestinal transplant. The subset denotes: CFSE-low proliferating T cells sorted from roughly six-day pre-transplant mixed lymphocyte reaction (GvH or HvG direction). These receptors were obtained from a human patient who received an intestinal transplant.

The V and J genes are TRBV7-2 and TRBJ1-2; a possible D gene is TRBD1 (5 bases). V dropped 8 bases and J dropped 6 bases, with 13 bases sitting between them. The CDR3 is 12 amino acids. Looked up from germline, CDR1 is SGHTA and CDR2 is FQGNSA. CDR3 protein: CASFPDRNGYTF. The CDR3 DNA sequence: TGTGCCAGCTTCCCCGACAGAAATGGCTACACCTTC. Supplemented by reference TRBV7-2 and TRBJ1-2, the full variable domain reads GAGVSQSPSNKVTEKGKDVELRCDPISGHTALYWYRQSLGQGLEFLIYFQGNSAPDKSGLPSDRFSAERTGGSVSTLTIQRTQQEDSAVYLCASFPDRNGYTFGSGTRLTVV.

Relative to its sample, this clone is medium-sized. The chain couples TRBV4-2 to TRBJ2-7, with TRBD2 matching 7 bases. This CDR3 spans 15 amino acids. Germline assignment: CDR1 LGHNA and CDR2 YNFKEQ. Trimming removed 1 base from V and 0 bases from J; junction bases left unmatched: 3. For the CDR3, the DNA is TGTGCCAGCAGCCAAGTTGGCGGGAGCTCCTACGAGCAGTACTTC. Amino acids: CASSQVGGSSYEQYF.

As for this clone: This may stem from a read error, because a much larger clone lies one nucleotide away. The sample carries other DNA sequences with the same CDR3. CDR3 region: CASSYLPGTGPAEQYF. The CDR3 DNA is TGTGCCAGCAGTTACCTCCCCGGGACAGGGCCTGCCGAGCAGTACTTC. The chain employs TRBV6-5 and TRBJ2-7; 9 nucleotides match TRBD1. V dropped 2 bases and J dropped 6; count of bases not matched to a gene: 11. The CDR3 is made up of 16 amino acids. Germline loops: CDR1 MNHEY, CDR2 SVGAGI.

The chain is built from TRBV19 and TRBJ2-7; D may match TRBD1 or TRBD2 (5 bases each). CDR3 size: 12 residues. The germline CDR1 and CDR2 sequences are LNHDA and SQIVND (reference sequence). Trimming took 5 bases from V and 7 from J, leaving 12 bases between them. DNA of the CDR3: TGTGCCAGTAGTGATTGGGGGAATGAGCAGTACTTC. Translating it yields CASSDWGNEQYF. The complete variable domain, with remaining parts taken from reference TRBV19 and TRBJ2-7, reads DGGITQSPKYLFRKEGQNVTLSCEQNLNHDAMYWYRQDPGQGLRLIYYSQIVNDFQKGDIAEGYSVSREKKESFPLTVTSAQKNPTAFYLCASSDWGNEQYFGPGTRLTVT.

V gene TRBV27 combines with J gene TRBJ1-4, with 11 bases that match TRBD1. With V trimmed by 5 bases and J by 3 bases, 8 bases remained unmatched. Germline CDR1 reads MNHEY; CDR2 reads SMNVEV (reference sequence). The CDR3 is 17 amino acids. CDR3 sequence: CASSTWTGGMSNEKLFF. CDR3 nucleotide sequence: TGTGCCAGCAGTACATGGACAGGGGGCATGTCTAATGAAAAACTGTTTTTT.

The chain is built from TRBV9 and TRBJ1-4; D is possibly TRBD1 (6 bases). Between the trimmed V and J ends, which lost 3 bases and 1 base, there was a span of 13 bases. Germline CDR1 SGDLS, CDR2 YYNGEE. The CDR3 sequence is 16 residues long. The CDR3, as DNA: TGTGCCAGCAGCGCTACCACAGGGCTAACTAATGAAAAACTGTTTTTT. It codes for CASSATTGLTNEKLFF.

The chain has TRBV29-1 and TRBJ2-7, with 7 bases fitting TRBD2. The CDR3 totals 13 residues. The germline CDR1 and CDR2 sequences are SQVTM and ANQGSEA. V gave up 5 bases and J gave up 3 bases; unmatched junction bases: 7. The CDR3 DNA reads as TGCAGCGTTTACGGCGGGGGAGACTACGAGCAGTACTTC. Translated: CSVYGGGDYEQYF.

This clone was counted between two and nine times. This rearrangement joins TRBV4-2 to TRBJ2-1, with TRBD2 as a possible D gene (7 bases). Germline V lookup: CDR1 LGHNA, CDR2 YNFKEQ. V lost 5 bases to trimming and J lost 9 bases, with 17 bases between them. This CDR3 comprises 14 residues. CDR3 protein: CASSLGSGGGEQFF. For the CDR3, the DNA is TGTGCCAGCAGCTTAGGATCGGGGGGCGGTGAGCAGTTCTTC.

This clone was detected a few times. The chain combines TRBV13 with TRBJ2-7; perhaps TRBD1 as D (6 bases). The CDR3 extends over 16 amino acids. Germline V gene data show CDR1 as PRHDT and CDR2 as FYEKMQ (reference sequence). V was shortened by 5 bases and J by 6 bases, with 23 bases between the two germline ends. The CDR3 is CASSLTQGRPSGEQYF. For the CDR3, the DNA is TGTGCCAGCAGCCTAACCCAGGGGCGCCCCTCTGGCGAGCAGTACTTC.